The sequence of this TCR beta chain was determined in a study of blood T cell repertoires in COVID-19. Background on the study: From the United States, Italy and Spain came samples of acute and convalescent COVID-19. The analysed material was cDNA or gDNA that came from T cells, B-cell-depleted T cells, or PBMCs.

Per the authors' pipeline: How many nucleated cells were present was estimated from reference gene primer amplification. Repertoires were generated with immunoSEQ multiplex PCR, while TCRdb's copy carries only in-frame clones and drops some. Clone size and the V and J calls come from that table; the DNA yielded D and trimming. The sample includes some 110,000 clones, around 83% seen only once; the top ten take 3.2%. The CDR3 runs 13 residues. Germline values: CDR1 SGHTA, CDR2 FQGNSA. V lost 5 bases and J 8 bases, leaving 10 bases between the germline ends. The Seattle patients joined while their infection was active and were tracked longitudinally afterward.

V gene TRBV7-2 combines with J gene TRBJ1-6, with D perhaps matching TRBD1 (6 bases). This TCR was recovered from a woman aged 80 or older with COVID-19, enrolled during active disease. Material: peripheral blood. CDR3 in amino acids: CASSANRDSPLHF. In nucleotides, the CDR3 is TGTGCCAGCAGCGCAAACAGGGATTCACCCCTCCACTTT.